This T cell receptor (beta chain) was documented in a study of neurological immune-mediated disorders (dated by TCRdb to the late 2010s). General notes on the study: The study compared peripheral blood TCR-beta repertoires of HTLV-I-associated myelopathy (HAM/TSP) patients, multiple sclerosis patients and healthy controls using UMI-based sequencing. Longitudinal samples, technical triplicates and paired sorted CD4+ and CD8+ T-cell subsets, alongside PBMC samples, were included among the approximately 99 TCR-beta libraries. Each longitudinal HAM/TSP and healthy donor was sampled at 3 time-points spaced at roughly 3-40 month intervals. Of the roughly 68 subjects in the cohort, about 14 were HAM/TSP patients, about 34 were multiple sclerosis patients, and some 20 were healthy controls.

cDNA was synthesized by template-switch 5'RACE using a primer carrying a 10-nucleotide random unique molecular identifier by which each TCR transcript was tagged. Each sequencing run produced over 180 million TCR-beta sequences covering 15-18 subjects. Total RNA was extracted with the RNeasy kit. Using the KAPA Real-time Library Amplification kit, TCR-beta VDJ regions were amplified with primers for the TCR constant region and the 5'RACE anchor. Sample indexes and Illumina adaptors were added in a first PCR, after which library yield was increased in a second PCR. After Ampure bead purification, the roughly 650 bp TCR product was size-selected on a 2% E-gel SizeSelection system. Before pooling, libraries had their quality checked on a Bioanalyzer, their concentration measured with Qubit, and their quantity determined with the Kapa Library Quantification kit. Paired-end 2 x 150 bp sequencing of the libraries was performed on an Illumina HiSeq 2500. To increase sequence diversity, 25-30% phiX was spiked into each library pool. Turning to the authors' computational methods: The quality-filtered reads were processed with the UMI-based MiGEC pipeline, whose error correction step removed more than 80% of the raw TCR sequences. VDJ genes were aligned to IMGT germline references, and each clonotype was defined by a unique CDR3 amino acid sequence together with V-J genes. VDJtools evaluated clonal expansion, Shannon diversity and CDR3 relatedness (CalcPairwiseDistances, ClusterSamples); CLCbio workbench built phylogenetic trees. A clone was classed as expanded if it had 8 or more unique UMIs, a cutoff based on coefficient-of-variation modelling across technical triplicates. The public reads were quality trimmed at Q25 with fastp and then assembled into clones with MiXCR by TCRdb, keeping productive beta chains. One record per CDR3 amino acid sequence lists the most common genes and DNA. TCRdb's processing, not the authors', yielded these V and J calls. The sample contains around 71,000 distinct CDR3 sequences, roughly 13% of them found a single time. Under 5.5% of the sample comes from the top ten.

The label giving this sample's time point can be read as: longitudinal time-point 1 (baseline). For the unsorted PBMC libraries, 2 million PBMCs were stored in RNAlater at -80 degrees C until RNA extraction and were used to generate the libraries. Peripheral blood was subjected to Ficoll-Hypaque density gradient centrifugation to isolate PBMCs, which were then cryopreserved in liquid nitrogen. The research as a whole found: Expanded clones from different subjects shared no identical CDR3 amino acid sequences, which suggests that TCR-beta repertoires were private in all groups. TCR clonal expansion was highest in HAM/TSP patients and lowest in MS patients, with MS patients falling below even healthy controls.

This clonotype appeared many times. Its antigen is not yet known. No base-level quality is on record; no much larger clone is a single base apart. The CDR3 sequence holds 17 residues, the cysteine and phenylalanine included. The CDR3 DNA has 51 bases and is translated from base 1. V was cut back by 4 bases and J by 1 base, leaving a gap of 19 bases between them. From a lookup of the germline V gene, CDR1 and CDR2 are SGHRS and YFSETQ. The chain uses TRBV5-1 and TRBJ2-3; the D gene is possibly TRBD1, with 6 bases matching. This sequence originates from a female donor with HTLV-1-associated myelopathy (HAM/TSP). Material for sequencing was PBMCs. This receptor has the CDR3 CASSPETGRGGTDTQYF. In nucleotides, the sequence is TGCGCCAGCAGCCCCGAGACAGGAAGGGGCGGCACAGATACGCAGTATTTT.